The sequence of this T cell receptor (beta chain) was determined in a study of lymphopenia after photon versus proton radiotherapy. This clone has just one count. The antigen is undetermined. Clones were sequenced by immunoSEQ multiplex PCR, and TCRdb holds only the in-frame ones, with some missing. Among about 18,000 clones, roughly nine tenths were seen once, and the ten largest hold more than 8%. Study-wide results and limits: Proton therapy kept repertoires fairly stable, unlike photons, which gained effector/memory cells. Better survival with proton therapy was suggested as possible, not demonstrated. Post-nadir TCR diversity decline inversely tracked overall survival among those who died. Oligoclonal CD8+ Temra expansion after nadir drove photon patients' diversity drop.

With V trimmed by 4 bases and J by 4 bases, 7 bases remained unmatched. Germline lookup yields CDR1 SGDLS and CDR2 YYNGEE. The CDR3 totals 14 residues. This receptor was taken from a man aged 70-80 years with pancreatic cancer. The chain employs TRBV9 and TRBJ1-2; 7 bases are shared with TRBD1. The specimen comprised peripheral blood, sampled from a patient treated with proton-based radiotherapy. The CDR3 nucleotides read TGTGCCAGCAGCAAAGTTCAGGGGGGCTATGGCTACACCTTC. Translation gives CASSKVQGGYGYTF. The entire variable domain, with the rest obtained from reference TRBV9 and TRBJ1-2, is as follows: DSGVTQTPKHLITATGQRVTLRCSPRSGDLSVYWYQQSLDQGLQFLIQYYNGEERAKGNILERFSAQQFPDLHSELNLSSLELGDSALYFCASSKVQGGYGYTFGSGTRLTVV.